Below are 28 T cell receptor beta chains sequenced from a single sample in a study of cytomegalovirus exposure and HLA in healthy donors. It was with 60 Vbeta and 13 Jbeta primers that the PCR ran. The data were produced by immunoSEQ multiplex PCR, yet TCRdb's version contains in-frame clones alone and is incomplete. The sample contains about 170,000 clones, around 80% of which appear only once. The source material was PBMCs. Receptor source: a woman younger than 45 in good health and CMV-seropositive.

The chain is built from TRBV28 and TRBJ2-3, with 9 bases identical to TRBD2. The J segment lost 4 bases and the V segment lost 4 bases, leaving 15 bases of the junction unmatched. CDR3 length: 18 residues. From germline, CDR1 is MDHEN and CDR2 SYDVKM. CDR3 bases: TGTGCCAGCAGTTCCTTAGGAGGGGCGGGGGGGCCCCCAGATACGCAGTATTTT. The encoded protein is CASSSLGGAGGPPDTQYF.

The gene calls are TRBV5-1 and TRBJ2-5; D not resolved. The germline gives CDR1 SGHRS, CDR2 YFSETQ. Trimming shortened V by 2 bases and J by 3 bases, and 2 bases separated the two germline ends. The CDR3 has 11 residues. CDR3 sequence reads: CASSFKETQYF. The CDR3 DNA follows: TGCGCCAGCAGCTTCAAAGAGACCCAGTACTTC.

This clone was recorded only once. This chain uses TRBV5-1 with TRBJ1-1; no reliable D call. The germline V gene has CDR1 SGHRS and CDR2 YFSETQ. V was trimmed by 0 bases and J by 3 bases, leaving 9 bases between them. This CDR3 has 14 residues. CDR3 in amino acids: CASSLERGDTEAFF. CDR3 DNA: TGCGCCAGCAGCTTGGAAAGAGGAGACACTGAAGCTTTCTTT.

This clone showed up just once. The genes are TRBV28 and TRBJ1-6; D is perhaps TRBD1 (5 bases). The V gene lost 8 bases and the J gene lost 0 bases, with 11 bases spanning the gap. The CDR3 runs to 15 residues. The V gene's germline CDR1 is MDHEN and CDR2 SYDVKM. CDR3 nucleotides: TGTGCCAGCTACGGGGGGAGCTCCTATAATTCACCCCTCCACTTT. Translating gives CASYGGSSYNSPLHF.

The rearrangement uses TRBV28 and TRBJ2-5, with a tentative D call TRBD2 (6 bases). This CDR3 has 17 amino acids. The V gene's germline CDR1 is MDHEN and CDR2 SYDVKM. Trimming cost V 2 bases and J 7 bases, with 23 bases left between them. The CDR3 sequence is CASSLGSAGRGVGTQYF. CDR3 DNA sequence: TGTGCCAGCAGTTTAGGGTCTGCAGGGCGGGGCGTGGGGACCCAGTACTTC.

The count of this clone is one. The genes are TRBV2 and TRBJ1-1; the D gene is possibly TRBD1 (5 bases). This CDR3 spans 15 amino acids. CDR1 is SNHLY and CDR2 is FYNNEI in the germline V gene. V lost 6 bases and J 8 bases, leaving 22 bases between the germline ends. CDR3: CASRHPPPGGREAFF. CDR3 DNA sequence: TGTGCCAGCAGACATCCCCCTCCGGGGGGGAGGGAAGCTTTCTTT.

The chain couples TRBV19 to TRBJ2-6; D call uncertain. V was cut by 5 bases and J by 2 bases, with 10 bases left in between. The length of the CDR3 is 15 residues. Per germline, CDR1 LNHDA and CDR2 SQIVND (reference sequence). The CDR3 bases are TGTGCCAGTAGTCCTCACTTACCTGGGGCCAACGTCCTGACTTTC. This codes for CASSPHLPGANVLTF.

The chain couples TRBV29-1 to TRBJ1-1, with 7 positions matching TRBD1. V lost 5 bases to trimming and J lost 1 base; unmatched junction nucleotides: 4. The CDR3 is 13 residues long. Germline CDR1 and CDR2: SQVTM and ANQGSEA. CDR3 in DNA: TGCAGCGTTATGACAGGGAGGAACACTGAAGCTTTCTTT. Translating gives CSVMTGRNTEAFF.

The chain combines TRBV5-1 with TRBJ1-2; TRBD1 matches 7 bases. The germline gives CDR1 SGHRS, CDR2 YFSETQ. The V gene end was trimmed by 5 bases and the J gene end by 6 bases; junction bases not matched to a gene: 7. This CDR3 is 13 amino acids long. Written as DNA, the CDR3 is TGCGCCAGCAGTCGACGGGACAGAGATGGCTACACCTTC. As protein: CASSRRDRDGYTF.

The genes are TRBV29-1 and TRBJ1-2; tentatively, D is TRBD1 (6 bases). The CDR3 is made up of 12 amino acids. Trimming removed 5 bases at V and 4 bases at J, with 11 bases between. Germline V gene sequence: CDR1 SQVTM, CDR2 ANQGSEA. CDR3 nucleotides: TGCAGCGTTTGGGACACGGTCTATGGCTACACCTTC. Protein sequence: CSVWDTVYGYTF.

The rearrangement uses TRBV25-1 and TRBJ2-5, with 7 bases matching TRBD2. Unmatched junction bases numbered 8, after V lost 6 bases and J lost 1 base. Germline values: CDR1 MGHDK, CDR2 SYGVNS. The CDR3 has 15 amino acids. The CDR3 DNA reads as TGTGCCAGCAGCACTGGGAGGGTCGGCCAAGAGACCCAGTACTTC. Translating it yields CASSTGRVGQETQYF.

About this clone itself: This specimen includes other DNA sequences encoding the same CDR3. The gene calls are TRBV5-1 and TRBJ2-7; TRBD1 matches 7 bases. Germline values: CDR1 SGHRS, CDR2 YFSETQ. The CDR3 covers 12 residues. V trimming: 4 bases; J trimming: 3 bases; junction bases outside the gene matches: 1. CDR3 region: CASSRDSYEQYF. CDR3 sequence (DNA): TGCGCCAGCAGCCGGGACAGCTACGAGCAGTACTTC.

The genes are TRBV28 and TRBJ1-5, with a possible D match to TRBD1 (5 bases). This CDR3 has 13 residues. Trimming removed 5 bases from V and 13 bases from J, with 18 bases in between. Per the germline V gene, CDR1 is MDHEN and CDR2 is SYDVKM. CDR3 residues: CASSPRRRAIQHF. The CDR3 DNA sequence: TGTGCCAGCAGTCCACGCCGCAGGGCGATTCAGCATTTT.

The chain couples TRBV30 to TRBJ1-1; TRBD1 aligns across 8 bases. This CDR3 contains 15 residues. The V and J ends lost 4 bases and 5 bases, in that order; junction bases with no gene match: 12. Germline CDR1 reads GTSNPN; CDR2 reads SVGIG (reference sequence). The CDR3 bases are TGTGCCTGGAACTCAAGACAGGGGCGGGGGACTGAAGCTTTCTTT. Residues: CAWNSRQGRGTEAFF.

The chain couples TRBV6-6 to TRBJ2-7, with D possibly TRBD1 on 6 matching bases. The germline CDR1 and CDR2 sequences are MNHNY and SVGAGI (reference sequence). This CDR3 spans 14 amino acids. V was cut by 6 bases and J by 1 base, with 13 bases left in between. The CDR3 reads CASRANRVSYEQYF. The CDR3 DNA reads TGTGCCAGCAGGGCAAACAGGGTTTCCTACGAGCAGTACTTC.

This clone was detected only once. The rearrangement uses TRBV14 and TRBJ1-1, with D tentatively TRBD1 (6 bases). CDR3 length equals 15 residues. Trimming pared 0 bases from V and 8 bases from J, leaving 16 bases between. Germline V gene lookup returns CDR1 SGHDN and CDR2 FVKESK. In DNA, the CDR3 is TGTGCCAGCAGCCAAGATCTGATTGAGACAGGCGAAGCTTTCTTT. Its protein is CASSQDLIETGEAFF.

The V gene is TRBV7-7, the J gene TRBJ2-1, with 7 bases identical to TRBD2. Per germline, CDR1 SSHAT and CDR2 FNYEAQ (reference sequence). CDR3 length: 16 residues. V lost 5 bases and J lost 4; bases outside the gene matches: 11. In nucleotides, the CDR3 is TGTGCCAGCAGCCCCAGTCCTAGCGGAGCATACAATGAGCAGTTCTTC. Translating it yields CASSPSPSGAYNEQFF. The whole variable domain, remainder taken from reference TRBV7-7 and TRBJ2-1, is GAGVSQSPRYKVTKRGQDVTLRCDPISSHATLYWYQQALGQGPEFLTYFNYEAQPDKSGLPSDRFSAERPEGSISTLTIQRTEQRDSAMYRCASSPSPSGAYNEQFFGPGTRLTVL.

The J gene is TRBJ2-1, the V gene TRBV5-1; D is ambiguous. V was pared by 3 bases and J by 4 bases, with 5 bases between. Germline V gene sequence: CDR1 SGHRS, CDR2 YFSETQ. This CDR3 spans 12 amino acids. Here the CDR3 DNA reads TGCGCCAGCAGCTCGGGTTACAATGAGCAGTTCTTC. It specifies CASSSGYNEQFF.

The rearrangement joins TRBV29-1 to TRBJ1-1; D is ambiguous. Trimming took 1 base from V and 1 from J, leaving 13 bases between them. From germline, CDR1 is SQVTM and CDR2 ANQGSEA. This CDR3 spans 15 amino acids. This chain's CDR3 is CSVEAKNAANTEAFF. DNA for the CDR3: TGCAGCGTTGAAGCCAAAAACGCGGCGAACACTGAAGCTTTCTTT.

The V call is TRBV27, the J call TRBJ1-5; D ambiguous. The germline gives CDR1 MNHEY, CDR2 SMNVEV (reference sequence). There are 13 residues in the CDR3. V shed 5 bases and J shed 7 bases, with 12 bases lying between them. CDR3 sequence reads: CASSPQRAQPQHF. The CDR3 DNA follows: TGTGCCAGCAGTCCCCAGCGGGCCCAGCCCCAGCATTTT.

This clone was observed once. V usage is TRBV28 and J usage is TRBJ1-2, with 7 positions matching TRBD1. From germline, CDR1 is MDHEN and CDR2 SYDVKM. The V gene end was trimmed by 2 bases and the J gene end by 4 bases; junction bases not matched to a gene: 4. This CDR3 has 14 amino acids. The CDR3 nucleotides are TGTGCCAGCAGTTTACGACAGGGAAGCTATGGCTACACCTTC. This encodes CASSLRQGSYGYTF.

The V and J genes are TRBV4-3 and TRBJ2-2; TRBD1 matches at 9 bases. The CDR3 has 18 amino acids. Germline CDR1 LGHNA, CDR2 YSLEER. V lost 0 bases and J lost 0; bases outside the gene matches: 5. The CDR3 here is CASSQDWHRGPNTGELFF. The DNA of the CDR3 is TGCGCCAGCAGCCAAGATTGGCACAGGGGGCCGAACACCGGGGAGCTGTTTTTT.

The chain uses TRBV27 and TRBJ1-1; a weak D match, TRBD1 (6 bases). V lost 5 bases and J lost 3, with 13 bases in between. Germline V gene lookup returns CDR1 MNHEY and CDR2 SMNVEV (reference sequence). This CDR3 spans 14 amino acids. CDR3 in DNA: TGTGCCAGCAGTCCCCGGCAGGGGTACACTGAAGCTTTCTTT. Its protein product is CASSPRQGYTEAFF.

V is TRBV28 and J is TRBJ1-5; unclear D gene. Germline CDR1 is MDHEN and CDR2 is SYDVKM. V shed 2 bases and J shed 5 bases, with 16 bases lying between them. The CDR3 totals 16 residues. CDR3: CASSLVSGGWDQPQHF. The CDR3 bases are TGTGCCAGCAGTTTAGTCTCAGGAGGGTGGGATCAGCCCCAGCATTTT.

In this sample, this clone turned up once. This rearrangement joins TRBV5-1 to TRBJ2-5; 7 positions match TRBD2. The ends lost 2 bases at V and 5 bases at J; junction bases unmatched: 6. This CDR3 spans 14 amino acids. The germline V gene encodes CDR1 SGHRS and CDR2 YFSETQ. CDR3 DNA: TGCGCCAGCAGCTTTGGTCGGGGGGAGGAGACCCAGTACTTC. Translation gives CASSFGRGEETQYF.

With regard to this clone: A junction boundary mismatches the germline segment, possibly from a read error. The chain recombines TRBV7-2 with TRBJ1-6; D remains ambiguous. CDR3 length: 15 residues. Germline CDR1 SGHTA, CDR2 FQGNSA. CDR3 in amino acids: CASSPTQTIVSPLHF. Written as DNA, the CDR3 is TGTGCTAGCAGCCCCACCCAGACTATAGTTTCACCCCTCCACTTT. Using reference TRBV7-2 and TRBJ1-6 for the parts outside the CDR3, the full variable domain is GAGVSQSPSNKVTEKGKDVELRCDPISGHTALYWYRQSLGQGLEFLIYFQGNSAPDKSGLPSDRFSAERTGGSVSTLTIQRTQQEDSAVYLCASSPTQTIVSPLHFGNGTRLTVT.

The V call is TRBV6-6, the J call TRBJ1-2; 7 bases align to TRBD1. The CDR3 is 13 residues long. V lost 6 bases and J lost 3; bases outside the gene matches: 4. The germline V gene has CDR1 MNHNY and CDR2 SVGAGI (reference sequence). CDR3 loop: CASSSGTDYGYTF. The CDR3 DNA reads TGTGCCAGCAGCTCCGGGACAGACTATGGCTACACCTTC.

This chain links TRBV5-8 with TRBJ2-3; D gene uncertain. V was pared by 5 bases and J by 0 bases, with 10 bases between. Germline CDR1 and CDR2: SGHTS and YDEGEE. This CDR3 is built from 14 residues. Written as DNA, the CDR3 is TGTGCCAGCAGTCCGGGTACTAGCACAGATACGCAGTATTTT. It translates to CASSPGTSTDTQYF.